The source of this T cell receptor (beta chain) is a study of blood T cell repertoires in COVID-19. As concerns this clone: Germline and junction disagree at one end, which may indicate a read error.

Original processing notes: How many nucleated cells were present was estimated from reference gene primer amplification. Repertoires were generated with immunoSEQ multiplex PCR, while TCRdb's copy carries only in-frame clones and drops some. That table gives V, J and clone size, and the DNA gave D and trimming. In the table there are around 130,000 clones, 88% of which are singletons. Enrolled during active infection, Seattle patients were then followed longitudinally. The TCR was taken from a human donor with COVID-19, enrolled during active disease. The donor label of this sample is uncertain. Sequenced sample: peripheral blood.

In nucleotides, the CDR3 is TGTGCCAGCAGCTTAGACAACAGTGAAGCTTTCTTT. It encodes CASSLDNSEAFF. V usage is TRBV7-6 and J usage is TRBJ1-1; D remains unclear. This CDR3 region has 12 residues. Germline values: CDR1 SGHVS, CDR2 FNYEAQ.